These 8 T cell receptor beta chains were all obtained from the same sample, sequenced in a study of T cells in Graves' hyperthyroidism and ophthalmopathy. It was RNA transcripts that yielded the amplified TCR beta CDR3 regions. First-round RT-PCR of the TCR CDR3 relied on the HTBI primer set. TCRdb called the multiplex PCR reads again in MiXCR, with one record for every CDR3 protein. The sample records a few hundred thousand distinct CDR3 sequences, less than 20% being singletons. Sequencing was performed on blood. These receptors all come from a woman aged 18-35 years with Graves' hyperthyroidism that later progressed to Graves' ophthalmopathy.

The rearrangement joins TRBV28 to TRBJ2-4; TRBD1 matches at 7 bases. Trimming took 6 bases from V and 1 from J; bases not matched to a gene: 9. Germline V gene lookup returns CDR1 MDHEN and CDR2 SYDVKM. CDR3 length: 16 amino acids. The chain's CDR3 is CASRSTGLRAKNIQYF. The CDR3 DNA reads as TGTGCCAGCAGATCGACAGGGCTAAGGGCCAAAAACATTCAGTACTTC.

This clonotype was seen a few times. The J gene is TRBJ1-5, the V gene TRBV18; D may be TRBD1 (6 bases). There are 17 residues in the CDR3. Germline V gene data show CDR1 as KGHSH and CDR2 as LQKENI. V lost 3 bases to trimming and J lost 4 bases, with 19 bases between them. CDR3 DNA sequence: TGTGCCAGCTCACCCTCTTTGGGGGGCGGAGGAAATCAGCCCCAGCATTTT. Amino acid sequence: CASSPSLGGGGNQPQHF.

V usage is TRBV20-1 and J usage is TRBJ2-6; 8 bases map to TRBD1. The CDR3 has 21 amino acids. The V gene's germline CDR1 is DFQATT and CDR2 SNEGSKA (reference sequence). J was trimmed by 0 bases and V by 1 base; bases with no gene match: 17. CDR3 residues: CSARGRQGTPRGYSGANVLTF. The CDR3 nucleotides read TGCAGTGCTAGAGGCAGACAGGGGACGCCTCGGGGTTACTCTGGGGCCAACGTCCTGACTTTC.

Note on this clonotype: The junction departs from germline at one end; a sequencing error may be responsible. V usage is TRBV30 and J usage is TRBJ1-2, with a weak D call TRBD1 (5 bases). The CDR3 has 14 amino acids. Germline CDR1 reads GTSNPN; CDR2 reads SVGIG (reference sequence). For the CDR3, the DNA is TGTGCCTGGAGTCTAGAGGGGTGGAACTATGGCTACAGCTTC. This translates into CAWSLEGWNYGYSF.

This clonotype was picked up many times. CDR3 DNA: TGTGCCAGCAGCCAGAGGCCGGGGGGCGCCTCCCAAGAGACCCAGTACTTC. This codes for CASSQRPGGASQETQYF. The chain joins TRBV11-2 to TRBJ2-5, with a tentative D call TRBD2 (7 bases). The V and J ends lost 5 bases and 1 base respectively, with 20 bases between them. From germline, CDR1 is SGHAT and CDR2 FQNNGV. This CDR3 has 17 amino acids.

This clonotype was seen ten or more times. The chain combines TRBV28 with TRBJ2-7, with 7 nucleotides matching TRBD2. The CDR3 is made up of 14 amino acids. Germline V lookup: CDR1 MDHEN, CDR2 SYDVKM. V shed 6 bases and J 6 bases; nucleotides not matched to a gene: 11. The CDR3 coding sequence is TGTGCCAGCAGATGGGGGGGGGGAATTCGCGAGCAGTACTTC. Protein product: CASRWGGGIREQYF.

This clonotype was detected many times. The gene calls are TRBV20-1 and TRBJ1-3; weak D call: TRBD1 (5 bases). Trimming removed 4 bases from V and 0 bases from J, with 10 bases in between. The CDR3 runs to 14 residues. Germline V gene lookup returns CDR1 DFQATT and CDR2 SNEGSKA (reference sequence). As DNA, the CDR3 is TGCAGTGCTATCGGGACTGCCTCTGGAAACACCATATATTTT. It codes for CSAIGTASGNTIYF.

This clonotype was observed at least ten times. The chain carries TRBV12-3 or TRBV12-4 and TRBJ1-2, with D hard to call. The CDR3 totals 13 residues. Between the trimmed V and J ends, which lost 5 bases and 1 base, there was a span of 8 bases. This CDR3 is CASSPRDNYGYTF. In nucleotides, the CDR3 is TGTGCCAGCAGTCCCAGAGATAACTATGGCTACACCTTC.